This TCR beta chain was recorded in a study of T cells after posttransplantation cyclophosphamide. Study-wide points: Recipient CMV seropositivity and CMV reactivation strongly tracked TRB clonality. Later blood repertoires were often dominated by clones from the donor CD8+ memory compartment. Tissue-infiltrating T cells from skin or gut overlapped little with blood T cells.

In regard to this clone: The antigen is undetermined.

This CDR3 has 15 amino acids. Per germline, CDR1 SGHNT and CDR2 YYREEE (reference sequence). With V trimmed by 2 bases and J by 5 bases, 8 bases remained unmatched. Cyclophosphamide on days +3 and +4 followed busulfan-fludarabine conditioning and a marrow graft. Only in-frame clones appear in the TCRdb table, and some are missing; sequencing was by immunoSEQ multiplex PCR. The sample includes a few thousand clones, 83% of them seen just once. This material consisted of CD4+ T cells sorted from blood, taken roughly 240 days after a stem cell transplant with posttransplant cyclophosphamide. The chain uses TRBV5-4 and TRBJ2-5, with 8 positions matching TRBD2. This TCR was sampled from a young adult male patient who received an allogeneic stem cell transplant from a related donor, was CMV-positive, and had no GVHD. Some T cells may originate from the graft donor. The CDR3 region is CASSFAGLVGETQYF. The CDR3 coding sequence is TGTGCCAGCAGCTTCGCGGGACTAGTAGGTGAGACCCAGTACTTC.